Described below is a single T cell receptor (beta chain) sequence and its context. The antigen is undetermined. CDR1 is SGHNT, CDR2 YYREEE, per germline (reference sequence). This CDR3 spans 17 amino acids. V lost 0 bases to trimming and J lost 9 bases; unmatched junction nucleotides: 7. This record comes from a study of cytomegalovirus exposure and HLA in healthy donors. Findings of the study overall: Cytomegalovirus association was assigned to approximately 180 TCR beta chains.

The PCR had 60 Vbeta and 13 Jbeta primers. In the source study's methods: In a later analysis, of around 80 million unique beta chains, roughly 10 million appeared in at least two donors. Sequencing was performed with immunoSEQ multiplex PCR; in TCRdb, only in-frame clones are kept and a portion is missing. V and J calls and clone size are as listed in that table; D and trimming were resolved from the DNA. The top ten clones hold around 1.3% of a sample with 150,000 to 200,000 clones, more than 65% of them seen once. The sequenced sample consisted of PBMCs. The chain combines TRBV5-4 with TRBJ1-6, with 12 nucleotides matching TRBD1. This TCR derives from a man between 45 and 60 years old in good health and CMV-seropositive. The DNA of the CDR3 is TGTGCCAGCAGCTTGGGAGGGACAGGGGGCGCCGCTTCACCCCTCCACTTT. Protein product: CASSLGGTGGAASPLHF.